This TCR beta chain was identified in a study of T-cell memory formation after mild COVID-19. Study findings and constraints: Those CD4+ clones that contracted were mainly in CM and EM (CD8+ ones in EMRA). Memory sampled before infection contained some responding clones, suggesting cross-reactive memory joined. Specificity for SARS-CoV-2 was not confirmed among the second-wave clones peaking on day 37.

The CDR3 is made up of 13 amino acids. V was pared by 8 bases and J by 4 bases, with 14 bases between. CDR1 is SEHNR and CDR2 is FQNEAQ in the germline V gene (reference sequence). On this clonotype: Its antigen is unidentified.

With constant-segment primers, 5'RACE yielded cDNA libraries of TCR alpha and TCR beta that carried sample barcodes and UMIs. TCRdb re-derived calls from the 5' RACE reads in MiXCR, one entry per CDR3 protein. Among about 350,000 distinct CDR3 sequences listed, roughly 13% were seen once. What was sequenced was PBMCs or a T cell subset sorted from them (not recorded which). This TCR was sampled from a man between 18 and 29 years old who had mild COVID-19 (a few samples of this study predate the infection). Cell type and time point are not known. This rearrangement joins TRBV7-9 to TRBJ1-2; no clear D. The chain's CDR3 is CASVPPNVYGYTF. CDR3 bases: TGTGCCAGCGTACCCCCCAATGTCTATGGCTACACCTTC.